Sequencing of this T cell receptor beta chain was carried out in a study of blood T cell repertoires in COVID-19 (dated by TCRdb to the early 2020s). For the wider study: Collaborator samples came from the United States, Italy and Spain and covered acute and convalescent phases of COVID-19. The prospective study material was composed of cDNA or gDNA derived from T cells, B-cell-depleted T cells, or PBMCs. The dataset comprised deeply sampled blood TCRbeta repertoires from subjects exposed to, actively infected with, or recovered from COVID-19. The repertoires were released in a freely available public database intended as a resource for research on the immune response to SARS-CoV-2. The samples were drawn from the first 160 participants of the ongoing ImmuneRACE study and from roughly 1,300 subjects provided by 6 global collaborators. Nearly every sample came with metadata listing a de-identified subject ID, COVID-19 status, age in years and sex. HLA class I and class II types, where available, came from metadata supplied by the sample provider rather than from assay-based typing. Paper-wide results and their limitations: The quantity of clinical and demographic metadata differed by source and by participant and was supplied without curation.

TCRbeta CDR3 regions were amplified from genomic DNA using the immunoSEQ Assay, a bias-controlled multiplex PCR. The source study handled its data this way. Within the assay, amplification of reference gene primers was used to estimate how many nucleated cells each sample contained. To quantify the absolute abundance of each unique TCRbeta CDR3 rearrangement, sequence reads were collapsed and filtered. Productive Simpson clonality was computed per sample as the square root of Simpson's diversity index over productive rearrangements. Held by TCRdb, this immuneACCESS table contains in-frame sequences only and omits some clones. Under half of the omission traces to an unresolved V gene where checked; the cause of the rest is unknown. V, J and clone size derive from that table, while D and trimming were established from the DNA sequence. The sample contains 95,000 to 150,000 clones, less than 90% of them found a single time. The leading ten clones occupy about a tenth of the sample.

CDR1 is given as LNHDA and CDR2 as SQIVND, both from the germline V gene (reference sequence). Unmatched junction bases come to 11, with V trimmed by 4 bases and J by 3 bases. From the cysteine up to the phenylalanine, the CDR3 has a length of 16 residues. Only the CDR3 part of the read is kept: 48 bases, read in frame from the first base. In the case of this clone: No antigen is known for it. No much larger clonotype is one base removed from it; base qualities were not supplied.

Whole blood was collected in K2EDTA tubes by collaborating institutions according to the institutions' own protocols. For TCRbeta analysis, collaborator samples were shipped as frozen whole blood, as isolated PBMCs, or as DNA extracted from either sample type. Sample: peripheral blood. The TCR sequence derives from a man aged 80 or over with acute or convalescent COVID-19. Recombination connected TRBV19 to TRBJ1-2; 7 of the junction bases match TRBD1. CDR3 sequence: CASSTPRQGLYYGYTF. The base sequence is TGTGCCAGTAGTACTCCCCGACAGGGCTTGTACTATGGCTACACCTTC.